What follows are 12 T cell receptor beta chains derived from one specimen sequenced in a study of blood T cell repertoires in COVID-19. The repertoire was sequenced with immunoSEQ multiplex PCR; TCRdb's copy has only in-frame clones and lacks some. The repertoire holds approximately 100,000 clones, 92% seen once, with around 5.8% in the top ten. The sample taken for sequencing was peripheral blood. These receptors came from a man aged 45-60 years with active COVID-19.

The J gene is TRBJ1-4, the V gene TRBV28; D is unclear. Germline V lookup: CDR1 MDHEN, CDR2 SYDVKM. Trimming took off 5 bases at V and 8 bases at J, with 15 bases between the two ends. The CDR3 runs 14 residues. The CDR3 coding sequence is TGTGCCAGCAGTCCATCGTTAATAGCGGAAAAACTGTTTTTT. Amino acids: CASSPSLIAEKLFF.

V usage is TRBV4-1 and J usage is TRBJ2-7; TRBD2 aligns across 9 bases. V was pared by 1 base and J by 3 bases, with 4 bases of the junction left unmatched. Germline lookup yields CDR1 MGHRA and CDR2 YSYEKL. The CDR3 has 15 amino acids. DNA for the CDR3: TGCGCCAGCAGCCAAGGACTAGCGGCCCACTACGAGCAGTACTTC. Translated, it gives CASSQGLAAHYEQYF.

The V call is TRBV5-1, the J call TRBJ2-7, with 8 bases lining up with TRBD1. The CDR3 runs 15 residues. CDR1 and CDR2 (germline): SGHRS, YFSETQ. The ends lost 3 bases at V and 3 bases at J; junction bases unmatched: 8. CDR3 amino acids: CASSSRQGPSYEQYF. The CDR3 DNA reads as TGCGCCAGCAGCTCCCGACAGGGGCCTAGCTACGAGCAGTACTTC.

This rearrangement joins TRBV19 to TRBJ1-5; 7 bases fit TRBD1. Germline CDR1 is LNHDA and CDR2 is SQIVND (reference sequence). This CDR3 comprises 16 residues. Trimming took 7 bases from V and 4 from J; bases not matched to a gene: 13. This chain's CDR3 is CASNPLGTGANQPQHF. The CDR3 DNA follows: TGTGCCAGTAACCCTCTGGGAACAGGGGCAAATCAGCCCCAGCATTTT.

This clone was seen a handful of times. This chain uses TRBV3-1 (or the pseudogene TRBV3-2) with TRBJ1-6, with D unresolved. Germline V gene sequence: CDR1 LGHDT, CDR2 YNNKEL (reference sequence). CDR3 length: 14 residues. The ends were cut back, 1 base at V and 10 bases at J, with 11 bases in the middle. CDR3 amino acids: CASSQGGEVSPLHF. Written as DNA, the CDR3 is TGTGCCAGCAGCCAAGGAGGTGAGGTCTCACCCCTCCACTTT.

The V call is TRBV10-1, the J call TRBJ1-1; TRBD1 matches at 9 bases. The CDR3 is 14 amino acids. Germline V gene data show CDR1 as WNHNN and CDR2 as SYGVQD (reference sequence). V was clipped by 6 bases and J by 5 bases; unmatched bases: 7. Written as DNA, the CDR3 is TGCGCCAGCAGCCCTGGGACAGGGATGACTGAAGCTTTCTTT. Protein sequence: CASSPGTGMTEAFF.

The chain is built from TRBV6-4 and TRBJ2-1; 8 positions agree with TRBD1. Germline lookup yields CDR1 MRHNA and CDR2 SNTAGT. V gave up 8 bases and J gave up 4 bases; unmatched junction bases: 7. The CDR3 runs 14 residues. The CDR3 loop is CASAERTGYNEQFF. CDR3 nucleotides: TGTGCCAGCGCCGAGAGGACAGGGTACAATGAGCAGTTCTTC.

With regard to this clone: Sequence at one end of the junction differs from germline and may be a read error. The chain joins TRBV12-3 or TRBV12-4 to TRBJ1-5; D is unclear. The length of the CDR3 is 12 residues. The CDR3: CASTLGNRPQHF. CDR3 nucleotides: TGTGCCAGCACCCTAGGCAATCGGCCCCAGCATTTT.

The genes are TRBV6-5 and TRBJ1-2, with D uncertain. This CDR3 contains 12 residues. V dropped 8 bases and J dropped 8 bases, with 15 bases sitting between them. Per germline, CDR1 MNHEY and CDR2 SVGAGI. The CDR3, as DNA: TGTGCCAGCTTGACGGACTACCTGGGCTACACCTTC. As protein: CASLTDYLGYTF.

The CDR3 DNA is TGTGCCAGCAGCTTCGGTATCTCTAGTACCTACGAGCAGTACTTC. This translates into CASSFGISSTYEQYF. The chain links TRBV5-5 to TRBJ2-7; D uncertain. The germline V and J ends were trimmed by 2 bases and 2 bases, with 14 bases remaining between them. The CDR3 runs 15 residues. Germline V lookup: CDR1 SGHKS, CDR2 YYEKEE (reference sequence). Supplemented by reference TRBV5-5 and TRBJ2-7, the full variable domain reads DAGVTQSPTHLIKTRGQQVTLRCSPISGHKSVSWYQQVLGQGPQFIFQYYEKEERGRGNFPDRFSARQFPNYSSELNVNALLLGDSALYLCASSFGISSTYEQYFGPGTRLTVT.

The chain is built from TRBV19 and TRBJ2-3; 8 bases map to TRBD1. Trimming removed 3 bases from V and 1 base from J; junction bases left unmatched: 6. Germline CDR1 reads LNHDA; CDR2 reads SQIVND (reference sequence). This CDR3 region has 16 residues. For the CDR3, the DNA is TGTGCCAGTAGTATCGGTTGGGGACAGGGCACAGATACGCAGTATTTT. Its protein product is CASSIGWGQGTDTQYF.

This chain links TRBV5-1 with TRBJ1-2, with 8 bases that match TRBD1. The germline CDR1 and CDR2 sequences are SGHRS and YFSETQ. Trimming took 1 base from V and 5 from J; bases not matched to a gene: 1. The CDR3 totals 13 residues. CDR3 in DNA: TGCGCCAGCAGCTTGAACAGGGGGTATGGCTACACCTTC. Its protein is CASSLNRGYGYTF.